These T cell receptor beta chains were read from a single sample in a study of OX40 agonist ivuxolimab in advanced cancers. Profiling relied on immunoSEQ multiplex PCR, and the TCRdb table lists in-frame clones only, not all of them. The table lists about 66,000 clones, roughly 81% of them singletons. The starting material was CD4+ or CD8+ T cells sorted from blood, obtained in a trial of the OX40 agonist ivuxolimab. The receptors were gathered from an adult with an advanced solid tumor such as melanoma, head and neck, liver or kidney cancer. Both conserved end residues are part of each CDR3. The order of the fields is J gene, clone size, D gene, V gene, CDR3 protein, CDR3 DNA. A D gene is named only where the DNA matches it firmly. Clone size appears in some rows only: once, few, many, or a class for an expanded clone.

J gene: TRBJ2-7
clone size: -
D gene: -
V gene: TRBV10-3
CDR3 protein: CAISESVGRWYEQYF
CDR3 DNA: TGTGCCATCAGTGAGTCGGTGGGGCGTTGGTACGAGCAGTACTTC

J gene: TRBJ1-2
clone size: -
D gene: -
V gene: TRBV5-1
CDR3 protein: CASSLGPNYGYTF
CDR3 DNA: TGCGCCAGCAGCTTGGGCCCCAACTATGGCTACACCTTC

J gene: TRBJ2-3
clone size: many
D gene: TRBD2
V gene: TRBV20-1
CDR3 protein: CSADQRETQYF
CDR3 DNA: TGCAGTGCTGACCAGCGGGAGACGCAGTATTTT

J gene: TRBJ2-7
clone size: -
D gene: -
V gene: TRBV12-5
CDR3 protein: CASGSGLAPTHEQYF
CDR3 DNA: TGTGCTAGTGGTTCGGGACTCGCGCCCACCCACGAGCAGTACTTC

J gene: TRBJ1-6
clone size: -
D gene: -
V gene: TRBV9
CDR3 protein: CASTVTDGRGPLHF
CDR3 DNA: TGTGCCAGCACCGTTACGGACGGACGCGGACCCCTCCACTTT

J gene: TRBJ2-1
clone size: few
D gene: TRBD1
V gene: TRBV6-6
CDR3 protein: CASSYSGTGGGEQFF
CDR3 DNA: TGTGCCAGCAGTTACTCGGGGACAGGGGGCGGGGAGCAGTTCTTC

J gene: TRBJ1-1
clone size: -
D gene: -
V gene: TRBV7-2
CDR3 protein: CASSVDWGAAEAFF
CDR3 DNA: TGTGCCAGCAGCGTAGACTGGGGTGCGGCTGAAGCTTTCTTT

J gene: TRBJ2-3
clone size: -
D gene: -
V gene: TRBV4-1
CDR3 protein: CASSLHRQVRTDTQYF
CDR3 DNA: TGCGCCAGCAGCCTGCATCGACAGGTTCGGACAGATACGCAGTATTTT

J gene: TRBJ2-2
clone size: -
D gene: TRBD1
V gene: TRBV7-9
CDR3 protein: CASSSPGGVTGELFF
CDR3 DNA: TGTGCCAGCAGCTCTCCAGGGGGCGTCACCGGGGAGCTGTTTTTT

J gene: TRBJ2-5
clone size: few
D gene: -
V gene: TRBV7-3
CDR3 protein: CASSFSASAGGETQYF
CDR3 DNA: TGTGCCAGCAGCTTTTCGGCGTCGGCTGGGGGAGAGACCCAGTACTTC

J gene: TRBJ2-3
clone size: -
D gene: TRBD1
V gene: TRBV7-9
CDR3 protein: CASRRQGPGGTDTQYF
CDR3 DNA: TGTGCCAGCAGACGACAGGGCCCCGGCGGCACAGATACGCAGTATTTT

J gene: TRBJ2-7
clone size: -
D gene: TRBD1
V gene: TRBV5-5
CDR3 protein: CASSLGQAVEQYF
CDR3 DNA: TGTGCCAGCAGCCTGGGACAGGCCGTCGAGCAGTACTTC

J gene: TRBJ1-5
clone size: -
D gene: -
V gene: TRBV7-2
CDR3 protein: CASSYQGNQPQHF
CDR3 DNA: TGTGCCAGCAGCTACCAGGGGAATCAGCCCCAGCATTTT

J gene: TRBJ2-3
clone size: few
D gene: -
V gene: TRBV19
CDR3 protein: CASSKATAARFHTDTQYF
CDR3 DNA: TGTGCCAGTAGTAAGGCGACAGCCGCACGGTTTCATACAGATACGCAGTATTTT